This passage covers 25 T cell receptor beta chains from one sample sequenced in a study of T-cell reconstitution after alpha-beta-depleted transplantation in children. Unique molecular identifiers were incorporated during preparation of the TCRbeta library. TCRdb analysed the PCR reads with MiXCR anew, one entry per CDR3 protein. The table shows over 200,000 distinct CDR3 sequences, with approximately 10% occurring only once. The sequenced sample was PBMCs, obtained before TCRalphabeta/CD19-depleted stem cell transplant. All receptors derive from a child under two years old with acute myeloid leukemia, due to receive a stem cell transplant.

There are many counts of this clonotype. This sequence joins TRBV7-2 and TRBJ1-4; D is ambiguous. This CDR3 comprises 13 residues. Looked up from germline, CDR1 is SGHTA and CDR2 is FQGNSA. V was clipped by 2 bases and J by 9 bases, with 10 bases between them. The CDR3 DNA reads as TGTGCCAGCAGCTTAAATCCGTATCAAAAACTGTTTTTT. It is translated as CASSLNPYQKLFF.

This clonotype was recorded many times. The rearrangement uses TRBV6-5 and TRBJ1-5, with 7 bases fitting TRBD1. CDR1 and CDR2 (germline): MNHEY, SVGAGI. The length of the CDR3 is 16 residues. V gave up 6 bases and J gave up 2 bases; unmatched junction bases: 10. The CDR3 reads CASSRSRQGGNQPQHF. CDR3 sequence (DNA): TGTGCCAGCAGCCGATCCCGACAGGGCGGCAATCAGCCCCAGCATTTT.

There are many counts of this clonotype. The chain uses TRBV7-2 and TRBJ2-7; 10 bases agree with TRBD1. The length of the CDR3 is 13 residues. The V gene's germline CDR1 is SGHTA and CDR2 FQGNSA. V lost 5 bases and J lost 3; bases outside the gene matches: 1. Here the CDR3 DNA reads TGTGCCAGCAGCGACAGGGGGCGCTACGAGCAGTACTTC. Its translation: CASSDRGRYEQYF.

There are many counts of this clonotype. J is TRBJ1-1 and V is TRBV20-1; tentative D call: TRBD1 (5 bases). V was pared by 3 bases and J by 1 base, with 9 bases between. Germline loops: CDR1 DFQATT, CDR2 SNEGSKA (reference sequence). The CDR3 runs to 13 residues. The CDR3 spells CSARRQSNTEAFF. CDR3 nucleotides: TGCAGTGCTAGGAGACAGTCGAACACTGAAGCTTTCTTT.

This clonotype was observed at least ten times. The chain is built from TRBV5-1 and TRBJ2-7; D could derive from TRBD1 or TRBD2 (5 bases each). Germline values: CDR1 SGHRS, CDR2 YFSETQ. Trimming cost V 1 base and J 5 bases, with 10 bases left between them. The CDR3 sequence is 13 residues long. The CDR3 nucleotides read TGCGCCAGCAGCTTGCGAGGGGACCACGAGCAGTACTTC. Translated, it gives CASSLRGDHEQYF.

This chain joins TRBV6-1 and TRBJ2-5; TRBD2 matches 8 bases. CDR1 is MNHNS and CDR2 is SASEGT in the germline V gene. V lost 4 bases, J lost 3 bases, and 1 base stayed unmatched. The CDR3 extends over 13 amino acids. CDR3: CASSGTSKETQYF. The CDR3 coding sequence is TGTGCCAGCAGTGGGACTAGCAAAGAGACCCAGTACTTC.

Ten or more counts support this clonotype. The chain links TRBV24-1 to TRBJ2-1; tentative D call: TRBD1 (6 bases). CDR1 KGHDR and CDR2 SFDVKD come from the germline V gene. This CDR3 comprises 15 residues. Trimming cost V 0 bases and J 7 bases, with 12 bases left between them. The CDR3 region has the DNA TGTGCCACCAGTGATTTGCGTAGAGGACAGAATGAGCAGTTCTTC. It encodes CATSDLRRGQNEQFF.

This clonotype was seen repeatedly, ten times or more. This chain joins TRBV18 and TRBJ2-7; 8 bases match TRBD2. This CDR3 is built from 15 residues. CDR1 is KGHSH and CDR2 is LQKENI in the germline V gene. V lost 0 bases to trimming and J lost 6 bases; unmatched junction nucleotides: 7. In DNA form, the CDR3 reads TGTGCCAGCTCACCACCGGGACTAGGGGCCTCCGAGCAGTACTTC. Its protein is CASSPPGLGASEQYF.

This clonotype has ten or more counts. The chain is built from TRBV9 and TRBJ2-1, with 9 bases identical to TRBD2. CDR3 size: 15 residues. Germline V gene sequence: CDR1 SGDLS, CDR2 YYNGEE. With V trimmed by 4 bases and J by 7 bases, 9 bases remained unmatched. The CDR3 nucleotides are TGTGCCAGCAGCCCTTTAGCGGGAGTGGGGAATGAGCAGTTCTTC. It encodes CASSPLAGVGNEQFF.

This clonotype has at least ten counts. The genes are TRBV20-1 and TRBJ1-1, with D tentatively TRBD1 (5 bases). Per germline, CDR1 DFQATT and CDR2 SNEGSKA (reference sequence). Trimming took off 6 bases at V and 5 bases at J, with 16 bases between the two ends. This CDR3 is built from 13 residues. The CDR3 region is CSAPENGGTEAFF. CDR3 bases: TGCAGTGCCCCCGAAAATGGGGGGACTGAAGCTTTCTTT.

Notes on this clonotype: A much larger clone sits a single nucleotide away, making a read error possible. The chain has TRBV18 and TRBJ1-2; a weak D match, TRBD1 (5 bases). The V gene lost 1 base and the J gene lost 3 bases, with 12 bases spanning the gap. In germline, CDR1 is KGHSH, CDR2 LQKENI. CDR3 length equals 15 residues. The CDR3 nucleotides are TGTGCCAGCTCACCACTGACAGCAACGGACTATGGCTACACCTTC. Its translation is CASSPLTATDYGYTF.

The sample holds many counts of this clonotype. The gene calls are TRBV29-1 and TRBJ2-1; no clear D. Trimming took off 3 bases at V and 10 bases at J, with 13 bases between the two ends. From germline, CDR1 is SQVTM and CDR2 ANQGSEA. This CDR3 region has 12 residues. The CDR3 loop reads CSVDASDYEQFF. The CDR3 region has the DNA TGCAGCGTTGATGCCTCGGATTACGAGCAGTTCTTC.

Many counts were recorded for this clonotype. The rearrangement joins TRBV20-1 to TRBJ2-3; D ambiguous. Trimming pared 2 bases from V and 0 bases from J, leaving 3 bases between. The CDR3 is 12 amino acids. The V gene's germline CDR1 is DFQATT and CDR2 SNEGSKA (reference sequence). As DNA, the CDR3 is TGCAGTGCTAGACTCAGCACAGATACGCAGTATTTT. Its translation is CSARLSTDTQYF.

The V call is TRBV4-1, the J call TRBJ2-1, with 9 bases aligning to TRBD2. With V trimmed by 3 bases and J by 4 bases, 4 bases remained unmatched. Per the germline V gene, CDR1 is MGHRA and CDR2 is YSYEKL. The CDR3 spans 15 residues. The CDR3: CASSQASGAYNEQFF. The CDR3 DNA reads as TGCGCCAGCAGCCAGGCTAGCGGGGCGTACAATGAGCAGTTCTTC.

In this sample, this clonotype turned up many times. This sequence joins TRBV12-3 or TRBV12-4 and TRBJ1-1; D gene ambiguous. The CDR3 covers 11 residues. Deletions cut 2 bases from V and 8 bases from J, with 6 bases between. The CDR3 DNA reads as TGTGCCAGCAGTTTACGAGGAGAAGCTTTCTTT. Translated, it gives CASSLRGEAFF.

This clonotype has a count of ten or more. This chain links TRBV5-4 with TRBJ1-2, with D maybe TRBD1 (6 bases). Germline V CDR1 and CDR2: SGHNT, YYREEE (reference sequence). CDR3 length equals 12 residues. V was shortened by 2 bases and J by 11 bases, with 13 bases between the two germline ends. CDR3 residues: CASSFGGTGYTF. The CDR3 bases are TGTGCCAGCAGCTTTGGGGGCACAGGGTACACCTTC.

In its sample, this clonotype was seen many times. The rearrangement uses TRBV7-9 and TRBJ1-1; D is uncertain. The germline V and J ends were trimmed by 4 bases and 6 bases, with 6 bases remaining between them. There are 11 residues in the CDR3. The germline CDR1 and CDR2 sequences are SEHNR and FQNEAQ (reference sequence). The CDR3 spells CASSSGPEAFF. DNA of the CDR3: TGTGCCAGCAGCTCGGGCCCTGAAGCTTTCTTT.

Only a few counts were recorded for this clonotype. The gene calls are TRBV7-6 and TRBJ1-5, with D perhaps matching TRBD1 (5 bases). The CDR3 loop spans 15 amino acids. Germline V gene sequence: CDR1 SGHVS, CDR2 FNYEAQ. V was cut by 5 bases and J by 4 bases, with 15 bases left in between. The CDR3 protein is CASSAGPLDNQPQHF. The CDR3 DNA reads TGTGCCAGCAGCGCAGGGCCCCTGGATAATCAGCCCCAGCATTTT.

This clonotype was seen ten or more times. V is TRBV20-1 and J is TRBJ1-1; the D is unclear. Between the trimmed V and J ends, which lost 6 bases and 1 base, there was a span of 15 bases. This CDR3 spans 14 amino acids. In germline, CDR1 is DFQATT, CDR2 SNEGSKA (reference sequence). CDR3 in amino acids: CSAAPLRKNTEAFF. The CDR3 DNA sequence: TGCAGTGCCGCTCCCTTGCGGAAGAACACTGAAGCTTTCTTT.

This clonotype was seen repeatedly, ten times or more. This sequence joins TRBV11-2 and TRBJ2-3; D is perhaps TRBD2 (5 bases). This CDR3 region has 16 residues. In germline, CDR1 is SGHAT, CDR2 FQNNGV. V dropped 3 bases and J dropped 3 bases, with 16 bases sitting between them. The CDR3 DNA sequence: TGTGCCAGCAGCTTCTTGGCAAGGACTGCAACAGATACGCAGTATTTT. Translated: CASSFLARTATDTQYF.

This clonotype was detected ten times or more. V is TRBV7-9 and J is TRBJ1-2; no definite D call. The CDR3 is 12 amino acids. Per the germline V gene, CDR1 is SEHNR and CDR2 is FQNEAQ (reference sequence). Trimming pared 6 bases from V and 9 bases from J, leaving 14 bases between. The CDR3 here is CASRDVEWSYTF. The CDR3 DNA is TGTGCCAGCAGAGACGTGGAGTGGAGCTACACCTTC.

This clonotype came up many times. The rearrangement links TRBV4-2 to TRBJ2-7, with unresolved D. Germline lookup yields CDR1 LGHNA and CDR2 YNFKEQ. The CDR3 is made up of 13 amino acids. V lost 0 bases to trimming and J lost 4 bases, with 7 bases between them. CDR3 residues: CASSQDLEYEQYF. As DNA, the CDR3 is TGTGCCAGCAGCCAAGATCTGGAATACGAGCAGTACTTC.

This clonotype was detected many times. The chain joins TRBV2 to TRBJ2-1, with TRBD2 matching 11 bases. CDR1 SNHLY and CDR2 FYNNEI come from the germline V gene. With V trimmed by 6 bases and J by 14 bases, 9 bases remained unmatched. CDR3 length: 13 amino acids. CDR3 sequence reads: CASSATSGTSEFF. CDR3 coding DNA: TGTGCCAGCAGCGCGACTAGCGGGACATCGGAGTTCTTC.

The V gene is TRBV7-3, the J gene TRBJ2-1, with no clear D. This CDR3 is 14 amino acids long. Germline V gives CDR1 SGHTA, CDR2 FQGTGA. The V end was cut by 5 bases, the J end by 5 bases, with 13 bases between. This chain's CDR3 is CASSPNGFDNEQFF. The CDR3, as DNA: TGTGCCAGCAGCCCGAATGGCTTTGACAATGAGCAGTTCTTC.

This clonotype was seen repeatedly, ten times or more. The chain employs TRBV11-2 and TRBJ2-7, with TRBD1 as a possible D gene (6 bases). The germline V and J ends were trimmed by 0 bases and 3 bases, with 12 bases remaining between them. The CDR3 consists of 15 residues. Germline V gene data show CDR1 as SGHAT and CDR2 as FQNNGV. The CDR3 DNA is TGTGCCAGCAGCTTAGAAGCAGGGGACAACTACGAGCAGTACTTC. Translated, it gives CASSLEAGDNYEQYF. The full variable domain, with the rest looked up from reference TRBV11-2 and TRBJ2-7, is EAGVAQSPRYKIIEKRQSVAFWCNPISGHATLYWYQQILGQGPKLLIQFQNNGVVDDSQLPKDRFSAERLKGVDSTLKIQPAKLEDSAVYLCASSLEAGDNYEQYFGPGTRLTVT.